This passage covers 11 T cell receptor beta chains from one sample sequenced in a study of blood T cell repertoires in COVID-19. Using immunoSEQ multiplex PCR, the repertoire was profiled, and TCRdb retains in-frame clones only, with some absent. The data contain about 290,000 clones, around 81% of them singletons. The material sequenced was peripheral blood. The receptors here all came from a woman aged 50 to 60 with active or convalescent COVID-19.

This chain connects TRBV3-1 (or the pseudogene TRBV3-2) to TRBJ2-1, with 9 bases that match TRBD2. The trim removed 4 bases at V and 0 bases at J, leaving 19 bases unmatched. Looked up from germline, CDR1 is LGHDT and CDR2 is YNNKEL (reference sequence). This CDR3 comprises 21 residues. For the CDR3, the DNA is TGTGCCAGCAGCCTAGGAAACCGAGGGATAGCGGGAGTGAGCTCCTACAATGAGCAGTTCTTC. This encodes CASSLGNRGIAGVSSYNEQFF.

This rearrangement joins TRBV5-1 to TRBJ2-1, with 8 bases that match TRBD1. The CDR3 has 17 residues. Germline values: CDR1 SGHRS, CDR2 YFSETQ. V dropped 7 bases and J dropped 6; count of bases not matched to a gene: 18. CDR3 bases: TGCGCCAGCCCTTACCAGGGGGCAATGGTTTTTTGCAATGAGCAGTTCTTC. It codes for CASPYQGAMVFCNEQFF.

V gene TRBV19 combines with J gene TRBJ2-1; TRBD2 matches 9 bases. V gave up 8 bases and J gave up 7 bases; unmatched junction bases: 9. This CDR3 region has 14 residues. The V gene's germline CDR1 is LNHDA and CDR2 SQIVND (reference sequence). CDR3 DNA: TGTGCCAGTGTTCCCAGCGGGAGGCGGAATGAGCAGTTCTTC. This sequence encodes CASVPSGRRNEQFF.

The CDR3 nucleotides read TGTGCCAGCAGCCAAATCAGGGGTGCCACCGGGGAGCTGTTTTTT. This codes for CASSQIRGATGELFF. This chain joins TRBV28 and TRBJ2-2; tentatively, D is TRBD1 (6 bases). The CDR3 has 15 amino acids. The V gene lost 6 bases and the J gene lost 4 bases, with 15 bases spanning the gap. Germline loops: CDR1 MDHEN, CDR2 SYDVKM.

The chain recombines TRBV15 with TRBJ2-5, with TRBD2 as a possible D gene (6 bases). Trimming left V 0 bases short and J 7 bases short, with 12 bases between. The CDR3 contains 14 residues. The germline V gene has CDR1 LNHNV and CDR2 YYDKDF (reference sequence). CDR3 DNA: TGTGCCACCAGCAGAGATTCGGAGGGCGTGACCCAGTACTTC. It yields the protein CATSRDSEGVTQYF.

This clone has only a few counts. The chain combines TRBV4-2 with TRBJ2-2; the match to TRBD1 covers 7 bases. CDR1 is LGHNA, CDR2 YNFKEQ, per germline. The trim removed 4 bases at V and 2 bases at J, leaving 4 bases unmatched. The CDR3 consists of 15 residues. CDR3 coding DNA: TGTGCCAGCAGCCCGAGGGGGCGAAACACCGGGGAGCTGTTTTTT. Its translation is CASSPRGRNTGELFF.

V gene TRBV6-2 or TRBV6-3 combines with J gene TRBJ1-1; D remains unclear. Trimming left V 3 bases short and J 2 bases short, with 7 bases between. Germline CDR1 reads MNHEY; CDR2 reads SVGEGT. The CDR3 covers 13 residues. The CDR3 is CASSYRTNTEAFF. The DNA of the CDR3 is TGTGCCAGCAGTTATAGGACTAACACTGAAGCTTTCTTT.

The chain is built from TRBV3-1 (or the pseudogene TRBV3-2) and TRBJ1-6; perhaps TRBD1 as D (6 bases). V lost 0 bases and J 9 bases, leaving 12 bases between the germline ends. This CDR3 spans 15 amino acids. The germline CDR1 and CDR2 sequences are LGHDT and YNNKEL (reference sequence). Here the CDR3 reads CASSQDWTVSSPLHF. The CDR3 bases are TGTGCCAGCAGCCAAGATTGGACAGTGTCTTCACCCCTCCACTTT.

This chain connects TRBV28 to TRBJ1-2; no reliable D call. CDR3 length equals 12 residues. Trimming stripped 8 bases from V and 1 base from J, with 8 bases between. In germline, CDR1 is MDHEN, CDR2 SYDVKM. For the CDR3, the DNA is TGTGCCAGCCTTACGGTTAACTATGGCTACACCTTC. It translates to CASLTVNYGYTF.

The chain couples TRBV29-1 to TRBJ1-1; TRBD1 might be the D (6 bases). Between the trimmed V and J ends, which lost 5 bases and 1 base, there was a span of 11 bases. CDR3 length equals 13 residues. Germline V gene sequence: CDR1 SQVTM, CDR2 ANQGSEA. The CDR3 spells CSVSQGQNTEAFF. The CDR3 nucleotides read TGCAGCGTTTCCCAGGGACAGAACACTGAAGCTTTCTTT.

The V and J genes are TRBV5-1 and TRBJ1-2; 7 bases are shared with TRBD1. The CDR3 is made up of 16 amino acids. Germline assignment: CDR1 SGHRS and CDR2 YFSETQ. The ends lost 4 bases at V and 4 bases at J; junction bases unmatched: 13. The CDR3 here is CASSTGRGLFVYGYTF. In nucleotides, the CDR3 is TGCGCCAGCAGCACGGGAAGGGGGCTCTTCGTCTATGGCTACACCTTC.